The 25 T cell receptor beta chains presented below share a single source sample, sequenced in a study of human T cells and chemical hapten exposure. Time point specified: patch test 2, 6 weeks after DPC sensitization. Noted treatment: therapeutic diphenylcyclopropenone sensitization with weekly scalp DPC. MiXCR, run by TCRdb on the RACE reads, gives a single entry per CDR3 protein. Of approximately 90,000 distinct CDR3 sequences in the sample, approximately 10% are singletons; the top ten hold less than 2.5%. The material was whole blood, obtained in connection with sensitization to the hapten diphenylcyclopropenone (DPC). These receptors all stem from a man aged 35-49 years with alopecia areata. Some clones in this sample may be carry-over from other donors' samples.

This clonotype turned up a few times. This sequence joins TRBV20-1 and TRBJ2-3; 7 bases line up with TRBD2. This CDR3 is built from 12 residues. Per germline, CDR1 DFQATT and CDR2 SNEGSKA (reference sequence). J was trimmed by 5 bases and V by 7 bases; bases with no gene match: 6. The CDR3 nucleotides read TGCAGTGTAGCGGGCGTTGAAGATACGCAGTATTTT. This encodes CSVAGVEDTQYF.

This sequence joins TRBV29-1 and TRBJ2-7, with D possibly TRBD1 on 6 matching bases. Looked up from germline, CDR1 is SQVTM and CDR2 is ANQGSEA. The CDR3 spans 14 residues. V shed 3 bases and J shed 0 bases, with 12 bases lying between them. CDR3 protein: CSVELGQSSYEQYF. In DNA, the CDR3 is TGCAGCGTTGAGTTAGGACAGAGCTCCTACGAGCAGTACTTC.

This clonotype has just a few counts. Here the CDR3 reads CASSQTSHEQYV. Written as DNA, the CDR3 is TGTGCCAGCAGCCAGACTAGCCACGAGCAGTACGTC. The chain employs TRBV7-8 and TRBJ2-7, with TRBD2 matching over 7 bases. The germline gives CDR1 SGHVS, CDR2 FQNEAQ. Trimming took 5 bases from V and 5 from J; bases not matched to a gene: 3. The CDR3 has 12 residues.

This clonotype was counted between two and nine times. V and J are TRBV29-1 and TRBJ2-5; possibly TRBD1 for D (5 bases). CDR1 SQVTM and CDR2 ANQGSEA come from the germline V gene. Trimming removed 5 bases at V and 2 bases at J, with 12 bases between. This CDR3 contains 13 residues. CDR3 amino acids: CSVLGAAQETQYF. The CDR3 region has the DNA TGCAGCGTTCTTGGGGCAGCTCAAGAGACCCAGTACTTC.

This clonotype has only a few counts. The chain carries TRBV25-1 and TRBJ1-2; no clear D gene. The CDR3 is made up of 13 amino acids. CDR1 and CDR2 (germline): MGHDK, SYGVNS. Trimming took 0 bases from V and 4 from J, leaving 6 bases between them. Here the CDR3 DNA reads TGTGCCAGCAGTGAATATGGAGGCTATGGCTACACCTTC. Encoded protein: CASSEYGGYGYTF.

In its sample, this clonotype was seen a few times. The chain links TRBV27 to TRBJ1-3; no clear D gene. The CDR3 totals 12 residues. V was cut by 6 bases and J by 4 bases, with 7 bases left in between. In germline, CDR1 is MNHEY, CDR2 SMNVEV (reference sequence). CDR3 region: CASSSPGNTIYF. CDR3 nucleotide sequence: TGTGCCAGCAGCTCCCCCGGAAACACCATATATTTT.

CDR3 in amino acids: CASSADGSTDTQYF. DNA for the CDR3: TGTGCCAGCAGCGCGGACGGTAGCACAGATACGCAGTATTTT. This rearrangement joins TRBV7-2 to TRBJ2-3; no reliable D call. The V and J ends lost 5 bases and 0 bases respectively, with 9 bases between them. The CDR3 is 14 amino acids. Germline loops: CDR1 SGHTA, CDR2 FQGNSA.

The rearrangement uses TRBV20-1 and TRBJ1-3; D not resolved. The CDR3 sequence is 13 residues long. V was clipped by 1 base and J by 0 bases, with 4 bases between them. Germline V gives CDR1 DFQATT, CDR2 SNEGSKA (reference sequence). DNA for the CDR3: TGCAGTGCTAGAGCCCGCTCTGGAAACACCATATATTTT. Translating it yields CSARARSGNTIYF.

This clonotype was counted only a few times. The rearrangement joins TRBV6-2 or TRBV6-3 to TRBJ2-5, with TRBD2 matching 7 bases. Germline CDR1 and CDR2: MNHEY and SVGEGT. V was clipped by 6 bases and J by 4 bases; unmatched bases: 17. This CDR3 is 17 amino acids long. The CDR3, as DNA: TGTGCCAGCAGCGGTTTGGGAGGGAGGTCGGTTGGAGAGACCCAGTACTTC. This codes for CASSGLGGRSVGETQYF.

V usage is TRBV23-1 and J usage is TRBJ2-7, with TRBD2 matching over 11 bases. TRBV23-1 is an ORF for which the function is uncertain. V lost 0 bases, J lost 4 bases, and 11 bases stayed unmatched. This CDR3 comprises 18 residues. CDR3 DNA: TGCGCCAGCAGTCAATCGGAGATAGCGGGAGGGCTGGGATACGAGCAGTACGTC. Protein sequence: CASSQSEIAGGLGYEQYV.

The chain carries TRBV5-6 and TRBJ1-6, with D maybe TRBD1 (5 bases). The germline V gene has CDR1 SGHDT and CDR2 YYEEEE. The CDR3 covers 14 residues. Trimming removed 2 bases from V and 6 bases from J, with 9 bases in between. CDR3 in DNA: TGTGCCAGCAGCTTTCCGGGACTTAATTCACCCCTCCACTTT. It encodes CASSFPGLNSPLHF.

The chain has TRBV25-1 and TRBJ2-1, with 9 nucleotides matching TRBD1. J was trimmed by 8 bases and V by 7 bases; bases with no gene match: 12. Germline assignment: CDR1 MGHDK and CDR2 SYGVNS. This CDR3 is 15 amino acids long. The CDR3 coding sequence is TGTGCCAGCACCAGTCCCACAGGGGGCATGGATGAGCAGTTCTTC. This translates into CASTSPTGGMDEQFF.

The gene calls are TRBV7-6 and TRBJ2-1, with 7 bases identical to TRBD1. The CDR3 consists of 14 residues. V lost 1 base, J lost 9 bases, and 6 bases stayed unmatched. Germline-derived CDR1 and CDR2 are SGHVS and FNYEAQ. CDR3 DNA sequence: TGTGCCAGCAGCTTAGGACAGGGCCGAGGTGAGCAGTTCTTC. It specifies CASSLGQGRGEQFF.

This clonotype was seen repeatedly, ten times or more. The rearrangement links TRBV6-2 or TRBV6-3 to TRBJ1-1; TRBD1 might be the D (5 bases). Trimming cost V 4 bases and J 4 bases, with 22 bases left between them. The germline V gene encodes CDR1 MNHEY and CDR2 SVGEGT. This CDR3 spans 17 amino acids. In DNA, the CDR3 is TGTGCCAGCAGTTTACTTCCCCGGGCCCGCGGGGGCACTGAAGCTTTCTTT. This sequence encodes CASSLLPRARGGTEAFF.

This clonotype was observed many times. The chain joins TRBV7-8 to TRBJ2-7, with D possibly being TRBD1 (5 bases). The CDR3 is 13 residues long. CDR1 is SGHVS, CDR2 FQNEAQ, per germline. Trimming removed 1 base from V and 4 bases from J, with 8 bases in between. The CDR3 DNA reads as TGTGCCAGCAGCTTAGAGACAGATTACGAGCAGTACGTC. Its protein product is CASSLETDYEQYV.

This clonotype showed up many times. The chain couples TRBV5-1 to TRBJ2-5; a weak D match, TRBD2 (5 bases). The CDR3 has 16 residues. V lost 1 base and J 1 base, leaving 14 bases between the germline ends. CDR1 and CDR2 from the germline V gene are SGHRS and YFSETQ. The DNA of the CDR3 is TGCGCCAGCAGCTTGACGGGGTCAACTCGCCAAGAGACCCAGTACTTC. It specifies CASSLTGSTRQETQYF.

This clonotype occurred many times. The V and J genes are TRBV6-5 and TRBJ1-6, with a possible D match to TRBD1 (6 bases). The CDR3 is 14 amino acids. CDR1 and CDR2 (germline): MNHEY, SVGAGI. Trimming removed 5 bases at V and 8 bases at J, with 13 bases between. CDR3 coding DNA: TGTGCCAGCAGTCACAGGGTCCCAGATTCACCCCTCCACTTT. The encoded protein is CASSHRVPDSPLHF.

This clonotype showed up many times. This chain uses TRBV27 with TRBJ2-7, with TRBD1 identical over 8 bases. The CDR3 loop spans 15 amino acids. The V segment lost 8 bases and the J segment 6 bases; nucleotides outside the gene matches: 15. Germline V gene sequence: CDR1 MNHEY, CDR2 SMNVEV (reference sequence). CDR3 in amino acids: CASARKKTGVFEQYF. DNA of the CDR3: TGTGCCAGCGCCCGAAAGAAGACAGGGGTTTTCGAGCAGTACTTC.

This clonotype was picked up a small number of times. The chain couples TRBV5-8 to TRBJ1-6; D is perhaps TRBD1 (5 bases). The CDR3 spans 16 residues. V shed 4 bases and J shed 12 bases, with 23 bases lying between them. Germline-derived CDR1 and CDR2 are SGHTS and YDEGEE. The CDR3 reads CASSAARDPIKLPLHF. The CDR3 nucleotides read TGTGCCAGCAGCGCAGCCCGGGACCCTATTAAATTACCCCTCCACTTT.

In its sample, this clonotype was seen a few times. The chain uses TRBV7-2 and TRBJ1-3; D is unclear. The CDR3 covers 19 residues. Germline values: CDR1 SGHTA, CDR2 FQGNSA. V was clipped by 0 bases and J by 0 bases, with 18 bases between them. CDR3: CASSLARPGAMSSGNTIYF. CDR3 DNA sequence: TGTGCCAGCAGCTTAGCGCGGCCAGGAGCCATGAGCTCTGGAAACACCATATATTTT.

This clonotype was observed a handful of times. The chain uses TRBV5-1 and TRBJ2-2, with 10 bases identical to TRBD2. CDR1 is SGHRS, CDR2 YFSETQ, per germline. The V gene end was trimmed by 4 bases and the J gene end by 0 bases; junction bases not matched to a gene: 3. This CDR3 is 16 amino acids long. DNA of the CDR3: TGCGCCAGCAGCAAGGGACTAGCGACGAACACCGGGGAGCTGTTTTTT. Its protein is CASSKGLATNTGELFF.

The chain links TRBV5-4 to TRBJ2-7, with TRBD2 as a possible D gene (6 bases). The V gene lost 0 bases and the J gene lost 4 bases, with 11 bases spanning the gap. CDR1 and CDR2 (germline): SGHNT, YYREEE (reference sequence). The CDR3 has 14 residues. CDR3 coding DNA: TGTGCCAGCAGCTTGGATGTCGGGAGTTACGAGCAGTACGTC. Residues: CASSLDVGSYEQYV.

This clonotype showed up many times. This chain joins TRBV12-3 or TRBV12-4 and TRBJ2-3; 8 bases match TRBD2. With V trimmed by 3 bases and J by 4 bases, 3 bases remained unmatched. The CDR3 sequence is 14 residues long. CDR3 nucleotides: TGTGCCAGCAGTTTCGCGGGAGGCGCAGATACGCAGTATTTT. It yields the protein CASSFAGGADTQYF.

The chain recombines TRBV6-1 with TRBJ1-5, with TRBD1 identical over 11 bases. Germline loops: CDR1 MNHNS, CDR2 SASEGT. This CDR3 has 15 residues. V gave up 8 bases and J gave up 3 bases; unmatched junction bases: 6. CDR3: CASADRGRPNQPQHF. CDR3 sequence (DNA): TGTGCCAGCGCGGACAGGGGGCGTCCCAATCAGCCCCAGCATTTT.

The J gene is TRBJ1-2, the V gene TRBV20-1; D is undetermined. The CDR3 length is 12 residues. CDR1 DFQATT and CDR2 SNEGSKA come from the germline V gene (reference sequence). The ends were cut back, 1 base at V and 4 bases at J, with 7 bases in the middle. In nucleotides, the CDR3 is TGCAGTGCTAGAGGGTCAGTCTATGGCTACACCTTC. Protein: CSARGSVYGYTF.